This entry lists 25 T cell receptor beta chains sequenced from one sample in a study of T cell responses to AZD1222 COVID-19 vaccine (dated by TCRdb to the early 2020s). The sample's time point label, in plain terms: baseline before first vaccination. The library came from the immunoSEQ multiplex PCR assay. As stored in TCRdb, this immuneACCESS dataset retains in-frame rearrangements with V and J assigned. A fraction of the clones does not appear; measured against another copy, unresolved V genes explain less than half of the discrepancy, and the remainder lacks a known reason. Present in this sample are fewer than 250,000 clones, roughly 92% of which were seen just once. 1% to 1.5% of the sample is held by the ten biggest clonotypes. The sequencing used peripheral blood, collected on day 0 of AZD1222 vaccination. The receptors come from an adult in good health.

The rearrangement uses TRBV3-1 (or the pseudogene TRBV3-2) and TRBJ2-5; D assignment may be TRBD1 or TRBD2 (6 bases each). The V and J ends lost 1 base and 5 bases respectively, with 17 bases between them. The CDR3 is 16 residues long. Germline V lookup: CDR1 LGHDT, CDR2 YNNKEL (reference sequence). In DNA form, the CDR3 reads TGTGCCAGCAGCCAAGTATCCTGGGGGGACACGGAGACCCAGTACTTC. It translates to CASSQVSWGDTETQYF.

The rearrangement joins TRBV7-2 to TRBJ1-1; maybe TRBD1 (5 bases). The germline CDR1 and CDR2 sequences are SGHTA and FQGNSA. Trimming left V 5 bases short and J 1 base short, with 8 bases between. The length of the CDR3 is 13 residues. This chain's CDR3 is CASSRGPNTEAFF. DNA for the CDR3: TGTGCCAGCAGCAGGGGACCGAACACTGAAGCTTTCTTT.

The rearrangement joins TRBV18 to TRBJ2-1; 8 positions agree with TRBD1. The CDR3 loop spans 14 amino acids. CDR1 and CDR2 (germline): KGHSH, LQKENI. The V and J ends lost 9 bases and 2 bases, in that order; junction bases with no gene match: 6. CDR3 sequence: CASKPGQAYNEQFF. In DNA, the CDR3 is TGTGCCAGTAAACCGGGACAGGCCTACAATGAGCAGTTCTTC.

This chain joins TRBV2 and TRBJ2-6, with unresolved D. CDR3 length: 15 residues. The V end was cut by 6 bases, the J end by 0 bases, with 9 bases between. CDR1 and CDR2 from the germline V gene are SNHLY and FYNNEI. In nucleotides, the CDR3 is TGTGCCAGCAGACCCGGCCTCTCTGGGGCCAACGTCCTGACTTTC. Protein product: CASRPGLSGANVLTF.

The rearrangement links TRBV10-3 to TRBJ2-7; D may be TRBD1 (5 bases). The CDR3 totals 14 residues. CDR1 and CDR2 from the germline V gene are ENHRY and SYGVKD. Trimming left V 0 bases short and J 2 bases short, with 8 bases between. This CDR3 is CAISESTGTYEQYF. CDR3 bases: TGTGCCATCAGTGAGTCAACAGGTACCTACGAGCAGTACTTC.

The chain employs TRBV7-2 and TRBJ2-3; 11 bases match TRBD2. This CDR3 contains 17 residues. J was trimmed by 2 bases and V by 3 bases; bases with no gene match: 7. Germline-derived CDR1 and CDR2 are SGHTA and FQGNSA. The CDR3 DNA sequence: TGTGCCAGCAGCTTTCACGGGACTAGCGGCCTCACAGATACGCAGTATTTT. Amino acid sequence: CASSFHGTSGLTDTQYF.

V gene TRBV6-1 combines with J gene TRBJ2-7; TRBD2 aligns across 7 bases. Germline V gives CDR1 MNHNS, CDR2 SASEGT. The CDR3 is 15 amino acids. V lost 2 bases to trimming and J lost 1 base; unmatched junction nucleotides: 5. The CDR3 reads CASSENVGRSYEQYF. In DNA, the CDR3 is TGTGCCAGCAGTGAAAATGTCGGGAGGTCCTACGAGCAGTACTTC.

The DNA of the CDR3 is TGCAGCGCCCGGTTTGGGGGATCTTCACCCCTCCACTTT. Translating gives CSARFGGSSPLHF. The chain couples TRBV29-1 to TRBJ1-6, with D perhaps TRBD1 (5 bases). Trimming took off 7 bases at V and 9 bases at J, with 16 bases between the two ends. Germline-derived CDR1 and CDR2 are SQVTM and ANQGSEA. CDR3 length: 13 amino acids.

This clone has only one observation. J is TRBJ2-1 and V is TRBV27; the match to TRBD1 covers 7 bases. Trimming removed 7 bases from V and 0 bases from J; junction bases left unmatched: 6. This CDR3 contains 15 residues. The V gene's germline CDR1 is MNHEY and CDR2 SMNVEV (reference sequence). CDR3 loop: CASINRGSSYNEQFF. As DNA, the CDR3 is TGTGCCAGCATCAACAGGGGATCCTCCTACAATGAGCAGTTCTTC.

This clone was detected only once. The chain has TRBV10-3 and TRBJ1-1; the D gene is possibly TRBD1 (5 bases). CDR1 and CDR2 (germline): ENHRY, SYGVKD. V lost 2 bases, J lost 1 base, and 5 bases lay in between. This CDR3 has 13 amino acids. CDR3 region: CAISERGNTEAFF. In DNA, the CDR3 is TGTGCCATCAGTGAGAGGGGGAACACTGAAGCTTTCTTT.

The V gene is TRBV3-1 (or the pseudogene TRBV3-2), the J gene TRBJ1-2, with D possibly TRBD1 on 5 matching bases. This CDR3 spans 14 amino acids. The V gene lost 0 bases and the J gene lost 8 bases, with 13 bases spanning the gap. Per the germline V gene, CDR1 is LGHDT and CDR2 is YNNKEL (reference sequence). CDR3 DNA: TGTGCCAGCAGCCAAGACGGGGCAGGGCGCGGCTACACCTTC. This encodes CASSQDGAGRGYTF.

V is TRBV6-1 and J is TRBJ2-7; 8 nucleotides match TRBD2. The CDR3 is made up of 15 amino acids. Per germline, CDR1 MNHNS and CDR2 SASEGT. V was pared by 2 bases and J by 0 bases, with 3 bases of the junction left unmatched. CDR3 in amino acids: CASSEMRGASYEQYF. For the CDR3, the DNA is TGTGCCAGCAGTGAAATGCGGGGGGCCTCCTACGAGCAGTACTTC.

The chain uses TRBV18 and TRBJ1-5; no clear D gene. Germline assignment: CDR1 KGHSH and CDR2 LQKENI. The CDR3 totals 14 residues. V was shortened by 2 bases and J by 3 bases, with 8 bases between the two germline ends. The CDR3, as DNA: TGTGCCAGCTCACCAAGTCGGAACAATCAGCCCCAGCATTTT. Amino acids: CASSPSRNNQPQHF.

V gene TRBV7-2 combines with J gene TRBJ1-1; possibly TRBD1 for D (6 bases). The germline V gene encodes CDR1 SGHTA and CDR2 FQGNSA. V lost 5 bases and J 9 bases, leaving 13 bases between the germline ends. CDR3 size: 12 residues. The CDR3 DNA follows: TGTGCCAGCAGCCTCGAGACAGGACAAGCTTTCTTT. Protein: CASSLETGQAFF.

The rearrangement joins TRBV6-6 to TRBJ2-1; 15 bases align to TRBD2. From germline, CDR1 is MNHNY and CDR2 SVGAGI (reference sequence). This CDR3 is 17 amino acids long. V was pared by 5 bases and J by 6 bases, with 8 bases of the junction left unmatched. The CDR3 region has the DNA TGTGCCAGCAGTCCGGGACTAGCGGGGGGATATATCAATGAGCAGTTCTTC. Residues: CASSPGLAGGYINEQFF.

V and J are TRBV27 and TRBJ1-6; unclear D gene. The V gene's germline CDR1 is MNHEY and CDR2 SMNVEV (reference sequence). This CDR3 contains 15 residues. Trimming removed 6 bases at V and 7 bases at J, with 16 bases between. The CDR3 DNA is TGTGCCAGCAGGATGAGGCCGGGCGACAATTCACCCCTCCACTTT. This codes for CASRMRPGDNSPLHF.

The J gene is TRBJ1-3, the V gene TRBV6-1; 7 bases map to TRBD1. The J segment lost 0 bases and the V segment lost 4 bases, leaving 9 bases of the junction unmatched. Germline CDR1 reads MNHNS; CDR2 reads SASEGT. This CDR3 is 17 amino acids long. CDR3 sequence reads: CASSGWHRGGSGNTIYF. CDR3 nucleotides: TGTGCCAGCAGTGGGTGGCACAGGGGAGGCTCTGGAAACACCATATATTTT.

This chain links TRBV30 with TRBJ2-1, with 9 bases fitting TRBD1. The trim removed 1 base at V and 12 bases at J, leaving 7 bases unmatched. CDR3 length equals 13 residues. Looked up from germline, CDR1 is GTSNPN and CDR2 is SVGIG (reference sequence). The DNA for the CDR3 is TGTGCCTGGAGTGCCTCACAGGGGGCCCGGCAGTTCTTC. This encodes CAWSASQGARQFF. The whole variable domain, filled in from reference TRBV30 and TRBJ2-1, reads SQTIHQWPATLVQPVGSPLSLECTVEGTSNPNLYWYRQAAGRGLQLLFYSVGIGQISSEVPQNLSASRPQDRQFILSSKKLLLSDSGFYLCAWSASQGARQFFGPGTRLTVL.

In DNA, the CDR3 is TGTGCCAGCTACCCCCAGGTTCGTGCTAGCACAGATACGCAGTATTTT. This translates into CASYPQVRASTDTQYF. This chain links TRBV27 with TRBJ2-3; D gene uncertain. The CDR3 is 16 amino acids. The V end was cut by 8 bases, the J end by 0 bases, with 18 bases between. Germline V lookup: CDR1 MNHEY, CDR2 SMNVEV (reference sequence).

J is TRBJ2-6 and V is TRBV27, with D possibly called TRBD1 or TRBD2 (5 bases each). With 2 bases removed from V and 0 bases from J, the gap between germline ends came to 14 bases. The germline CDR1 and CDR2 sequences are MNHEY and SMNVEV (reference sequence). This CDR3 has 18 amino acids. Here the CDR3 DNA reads TGTGCCAGCAGTTTAGCGCCGGGACGGGACTCTGGGGCCAACGTCCTGACTTTC. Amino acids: CASSLAPGRDSGANVLTF.

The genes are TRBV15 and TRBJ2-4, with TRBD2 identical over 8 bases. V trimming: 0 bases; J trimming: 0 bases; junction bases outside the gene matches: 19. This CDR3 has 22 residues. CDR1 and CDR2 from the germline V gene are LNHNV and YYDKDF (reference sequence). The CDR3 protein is CATSRDPGLTSGRHLAKNIQYF. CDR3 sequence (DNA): TGTGCCACCAGCAGAGATCCAGGGCTCACTAGCGGAAGGCACCTAGCCAAAAACATTCAGTACTTC.

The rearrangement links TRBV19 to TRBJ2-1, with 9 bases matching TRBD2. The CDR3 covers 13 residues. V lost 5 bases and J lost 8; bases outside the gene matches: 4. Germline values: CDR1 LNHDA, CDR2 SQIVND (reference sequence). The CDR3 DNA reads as TGTGCCAGTAGTCTACAGCGGGGGGATGAGCAGTTCTTC. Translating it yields CASSLQRGDEQFF.

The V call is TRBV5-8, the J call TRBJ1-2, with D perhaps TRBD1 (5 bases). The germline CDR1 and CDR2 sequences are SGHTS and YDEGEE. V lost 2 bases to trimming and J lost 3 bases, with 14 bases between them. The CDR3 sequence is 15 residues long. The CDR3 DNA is TGTGCCAGCAGCTTCACTCAGGGCGGGTACTATGGCTACACCTTC. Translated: CASSFTQGGYYGYTF.

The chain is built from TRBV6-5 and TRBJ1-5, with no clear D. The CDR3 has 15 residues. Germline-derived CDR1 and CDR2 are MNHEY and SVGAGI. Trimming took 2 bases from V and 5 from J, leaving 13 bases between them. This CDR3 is CASSYSRGSHQPQHF. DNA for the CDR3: TGTGCCAGCAGTTACAGCCGCGGGAGCCATCAGCCCCAGCATTTT.

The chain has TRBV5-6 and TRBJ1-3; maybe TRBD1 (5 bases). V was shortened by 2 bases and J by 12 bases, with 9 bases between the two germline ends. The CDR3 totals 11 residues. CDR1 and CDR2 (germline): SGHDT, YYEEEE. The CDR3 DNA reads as TGTGCCAGCAGCTTTGCAGGGAACATATATTTT. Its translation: CASSFAGNIYF.